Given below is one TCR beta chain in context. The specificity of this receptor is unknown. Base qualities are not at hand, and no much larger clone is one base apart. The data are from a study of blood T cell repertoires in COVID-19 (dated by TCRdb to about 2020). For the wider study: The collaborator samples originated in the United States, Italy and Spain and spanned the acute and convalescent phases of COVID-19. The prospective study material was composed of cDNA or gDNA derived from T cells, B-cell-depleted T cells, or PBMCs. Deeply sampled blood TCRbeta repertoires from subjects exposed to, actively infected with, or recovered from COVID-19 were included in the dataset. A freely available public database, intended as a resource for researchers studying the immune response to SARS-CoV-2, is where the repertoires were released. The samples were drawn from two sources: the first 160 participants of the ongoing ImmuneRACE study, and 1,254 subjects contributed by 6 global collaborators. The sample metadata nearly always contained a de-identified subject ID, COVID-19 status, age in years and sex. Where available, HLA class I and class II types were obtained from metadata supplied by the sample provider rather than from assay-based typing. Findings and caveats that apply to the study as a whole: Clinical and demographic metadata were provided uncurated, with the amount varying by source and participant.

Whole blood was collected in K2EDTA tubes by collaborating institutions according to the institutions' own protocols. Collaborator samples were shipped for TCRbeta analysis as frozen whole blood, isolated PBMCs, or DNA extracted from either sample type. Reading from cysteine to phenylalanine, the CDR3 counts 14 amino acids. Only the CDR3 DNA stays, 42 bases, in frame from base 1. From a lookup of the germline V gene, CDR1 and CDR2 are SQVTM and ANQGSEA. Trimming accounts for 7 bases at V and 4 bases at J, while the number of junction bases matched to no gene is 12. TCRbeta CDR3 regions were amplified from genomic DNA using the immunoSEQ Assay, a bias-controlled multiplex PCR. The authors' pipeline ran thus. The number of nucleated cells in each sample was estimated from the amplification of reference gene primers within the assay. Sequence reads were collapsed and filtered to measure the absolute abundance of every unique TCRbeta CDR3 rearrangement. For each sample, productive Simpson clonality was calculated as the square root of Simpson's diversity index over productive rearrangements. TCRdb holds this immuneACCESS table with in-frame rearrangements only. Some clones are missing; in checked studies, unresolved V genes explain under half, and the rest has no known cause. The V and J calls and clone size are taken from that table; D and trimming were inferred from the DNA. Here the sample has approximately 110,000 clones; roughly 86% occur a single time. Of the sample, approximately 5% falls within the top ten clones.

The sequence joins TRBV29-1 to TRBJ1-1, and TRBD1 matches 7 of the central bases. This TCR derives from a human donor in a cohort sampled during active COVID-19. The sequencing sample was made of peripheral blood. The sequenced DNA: TGCAGCGCCCACAGGGGCGGAGAGGGCACTGAAGCTTTCTTT. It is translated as CSAHRGGEGTEAFF.